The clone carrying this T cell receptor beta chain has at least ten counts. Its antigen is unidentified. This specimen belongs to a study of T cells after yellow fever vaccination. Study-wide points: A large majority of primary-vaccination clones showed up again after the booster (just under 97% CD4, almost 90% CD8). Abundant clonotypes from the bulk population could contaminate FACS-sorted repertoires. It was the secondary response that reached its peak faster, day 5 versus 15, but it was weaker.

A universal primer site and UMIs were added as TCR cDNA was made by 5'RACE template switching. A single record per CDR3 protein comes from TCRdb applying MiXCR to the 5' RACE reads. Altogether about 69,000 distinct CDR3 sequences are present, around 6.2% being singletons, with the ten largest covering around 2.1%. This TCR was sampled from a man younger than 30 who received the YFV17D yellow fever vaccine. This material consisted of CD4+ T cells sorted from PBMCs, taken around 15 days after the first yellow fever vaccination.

The CDR3 DNA reads TGCAGTGCTCCCGACAACAATCAGCCCCAGCATTTT. This encodes CSAPDNNQPQHF. The V call is TRBV20-1, the J call TRBJ1-5; no definite D call. Deletions cut 5 bases from V and 3 bases from J, with 8 bases between. CDR1 is DFQATT and CDR2 is SNEGSKA in the germline V gene (reference sequence). This CDR3 spans 12 amino acids.